This TCR beta chain comes out of a study of T cell responses to AZD1222 COVID-19 vaccine. Per the germline V gene, CDR1 is WSHSY and CDR2 is SAAADI. The CDR3 loop spans 10 amino acids. Trimming removed 8 bases from V and 1 base from J, with 3 bases in between. The table came from immunoSEQ multiplex PCR; TCRdb's copy has only in-frame clones and leaves some out. The table shows some 130,000 clones, with about nine tenths occurring only once. The receptor's source is an adult in good health. The material was peripheral blood, obtained on day 0 of AZD1222 vaccination. The V call is TRBV10-2, the J call TRBJ2-7; no reliable D call. CDR3: CASGSYEQYF. In DNA, the CDR3 is TGCGCCAGCGGGTCCTACGAGCAGTACTTC.